The 21 T cell receptor beta chains given below trace back to one sample, sequenced in a study of T cell responses to AZD1222 COVID-19 vaccine. The data were produced by immunoSEQ multiplex PCR, yet TCRdb's version contains in-frame clones alone and is incomplete. The data contain about 77,000 clones, 80% to 95% of them singletons. Sequencing used peripheral blood, obtained 28 days after the second AZD1222 dose. Receptor source: an adult who received the AZD1222 COVID-19 vaccine.

The chain is built from TRBV30 and TRBJ2-7; weak D call: TRBD2 (5 bases). In germline, CDR1 is GTSNPN, CDR2 SVGIG (reference sequence). The CDR3 is 13 residues long. V shed 5 bases and J shed 7 bases, with 18 bases lying between them. As DNA, the CDR3 is TGTGCCTGGGCCCAGGACGGTTCGGGAGAGCAGTACTTC. Its translation: CAWAQDGSGEQYF.

V is TRBV6-1 and J is TRBJ2-3; D remains ambiguous. The CDR3 consists of 16 residues. Germline CDR1 and CDR2: MNHNS and SASEGT. Trimming cost V 0 bases and J 6 bases, with 16 bases left between them. CDR3 in amino acids: CASSEAAPDLRDTQYF. The CDR3, as DNA: TGTGCCAGCAGTGAAGCGGCACCGGACCTACGTGATACGCAGTATTTT.

The rearrangement joins TRBV19 to TRBJ2-7; 9 bases fit TRBD1. The CDR3 extends over 15 amino acids. Trimming cost V 4 bases and J 3 bases; bases outside gene matches: 7. Germline values: CDR1 LNHDA, CDR2 SQIVND (reference sequence). The CDR3 is CASSTGQGTDYEQYF. CDR3 nucleotides: TGTGCCAGTAGTACCGGACAGGGGACGGACTACGAGCAGTACTTC.

The chain uses TRBV5-6 and TRBJ2-1; D uncertain. This CDR3 has 12 amino acids. With 7 bases removed from V and 4 bases from J, the gap between germline ends came to 9 bases. Germline V gives CDR1 SGHDT, CDR2 YYEEEE. Here the CDR3 reads CASHQQYNEQFF. CDR3 DNA: TGTGCCAGCCACCAACAGTACAATGAGCAGTTCTTC.

The chain links TRBV5-1 to TRBJ1-2; D perhaps matches TRBD1 (6 bases). Trimming took 4 bases from V and 0 from J, leaving 22 bases between them. This CDR3 comprises 18 residues. Germline values: CDR1 SGHRS, CDR2 YFSETQ. The CDR3 bases are TGCGCCAGCAGCCCGACCGCGGGGGCTGGGGAAACTAACTATGGCTACACCTTC. This sequence encodes CASSPTAGAGETNYGYTF.

This clone was counted a few times. The V gene is TRBV6-5, the J gene TRBJ2-2; maybe TRBD2 (6 bases). Trimming pared 6 bases from V and 1 base from J, leaving 12 bases between. This CDR3 region has 15 residues. Looked up from germline, CDR1 is MNHEY and CDR2 is SVGAGI. The CDR3 region is CASSRDFMNTGELFF. The CDR3, as DNA: TGTGCCAGCAGCCGGGACTTCATGAACACCGGGGAGCTGTTTTTT.

Details on this clone: Other nucleotide sequences from this sample produce the same CDR3. J is TRBJ2-7 and V is TRBV7-2, with 8 bases identical to TRBD2. CDR1 and CDR2 from the germline V gene are SGHTA and FQGNSA. The CDR3 is 14 amino acids. Losses at the gene ends were 1 base for V and 2 bases for J; bases not matched to a gene: 1. The CDR3 loop reads CASSLVAGTYEQYF. DNA for the CDR3: TGTGCCAGCAGCTTAGTAGCGGGGACCTACGAGCAGTACTTC.

The chain employs TRBV30 and TRBJ2-3; D is unresolved. The length of the CDR3 is 13 residues. Looked up from germline, CDR1 is GTSNPN and CDR2 is SVGIG (reference sequence). Trimming removed 0 bases from V and 5 bases from J, with 9 bases in between. The CDR3 region is CAWSVVRGDTQYF. CDR3 nucleotide sequence: TGTGCCTGGAGTGTGGTGCGTGGAGATACGCAGTATTTT. Combining the CDR3 with reference TRBV30 and TRBJ2-3 gives the whole variable domain SQTIHQWPATLVQPVGSPLSLECTVEGTSNPNLYWYRQAAGRGLQLLFYSVGIGQISSEVPQNLSASRPQDRQFILSSKKLLLSDSGFYLCAWSVVRGDTQYFGPGTRLTVL.

This sequence joins TRBV7-2 and TRBJ1-1; perhaps TRBD1 as D (6 bases). The CDR3 runs 13 residues. V lost 2 bases to trimming and J lost 4 bases, with 8 bases between them. Germline assignment: CDR1 SGHTA and CDR2 FQGNSA. DNA for the CDR3: TGTGCCAGCAGCTTAAAACAGGGCACTGAAGCTTTCTTT. Encoded protein: CASSLKQGTEAFF.

J is TRBJ1-1 and V is TRBV11-2; no clear D. The V gene lost 2 bases and the J gene lost 10 bases, with 17 bases spanning the gap. Germline V gene data show CDR1 as SGHAT and CDR2 as FQNNGV. CDR3 length: 14 amino acids. The CDR3 region is CASSLRQPTSVAFF. DNA for the CDR3: TGTGCCAGCAGCTTAAGGCAGCCCACGTCGGTAGCTTTCTTT.

This rearrangement joins TRBV7-2 to TRBJ2-7; TRBD1 might be the D (5 bases). This CDR3 has 17 residues. Germline V gene data show CDR1 as SGHTA and CDR2 as FQGNSA. The V end lost 1 base, the J end lost 2 bases, and 18 bases lay between the germline ends. The CDR3 DNA reads TGTGCCAGCAGCTTAGTTCTTGGGGCTGCGCGAACCTACGAGCAGTACTTC. It codes for CASSLVLGAARTYEQYF.

The gene calls are TRBV5-1 and TRBJ2-1; tentative D call: TRBD1 (6 bases). Trimming stripped 4 bases from V and 7 bases from J, with 18 bases between. CDR3 size: 15 residues. The V gene's germline CDR1 is SGHRS and CDR2 YFSETQ. CDR3 DNA sequence: TGCGCCAGCAGCCTATACCCAGGGGCGGAAAATGAGCAGTTCTTC. Amino acids: CASSLYPGAENEQFF.

The gene calls are TRBV27 and TRBJ2-3; D perhaps matches TRBD2 (6 bases). V was pared by 5 bases and J by 2 bases, with 20 bases between. The CDR3 totals 17 residues. Germline V gives CDR1 MNHEY, CDR2 SMNVEV (reference sequence). Here the CDR3 reads CASSPRPERAFTDTQYF. CDR3 DNA: TGTGCCAGCAGTCCCCGGCCTGAGCGGGCCTTCACAGATACGCAGTATTTT.

V gene TRBV5-6 combines with J gene TRBJ1-6; D unresolved. The CDR3 has 15 amino acids. V was pared by 0 bases and J by 10 bases, with 14 bases between. The V gene's germline CDR1 is SGHDT and CDR2 YYEEEE. CDR3 sequence (DNA): TGTGCCAGCAGCTTGGGTACGACGCGAGTGTCACCCCTCCACTTT. Protein product: CASSLGTTRVSPLHF.

This chain joins TRBV2 and TRBJ2-7, with no clear D. The germline V gene encodes CDR1 SNHLY and CDR2 FYNNEI. CDR3 size: 13 residues. V was trimmed by 5 bases and J by 5 bases, leaving 13 bases between them. The CDR3 here is CASSPDVPDEQYF. The CDR3 nucleotides are TGTGCCAGCAGTCCAGACGTCCCCGACGAGCAGTACTTC. Using reference TRBV2 and TRBJ2-7 for the parts outside the CDR3, the full variable domain is EPEVTQTPSHQVTQMGQEVILRCVPISNHLYFYWYRQILGQKVEFLVSFYNNEISEKSEIFDDQFSVERPDGSNFTLKIRSTKLEDSAMYFCASSPDVPDEQYFGPGTRLTVT.

J is TRBJ2-5 and V is TRBV2; TRBD1 matches at 7 bases. V lost 7 bases to trimming and J lost 4 bases; unmatched junction nucleotides: 9. Looked up from germline, CDR1 is SNHLY and CDR2 is FYNNEI. The length of the CDR3 is 14 residues. CDR3 sequence: CASISDRTRETQYF. CDR3 DNA: TGTGCCAGCATCTCGGACAGGACGCGAGAGACCCAGTACTTC.

The chain is built from TRBV6-5 and TRBJ2-7, with 9 bases that match TRBD1. V trimming: 0 bases; J trimming: 4 bases; junction bases outside the gene matches: 4. The V gene's germline CDR1 is MNHEY and CDR2 SVGAGI. This CDR3 has 15 amino acids. The CDR3 bases are TGTGCCAGCAGTTACTCCGGGACAGGGTTTTACGAGCAGTACTTC. As protein: CASSYSGTGFYEQYF.

The chain has TRBV6-2 or TRBV6-3 and TRBJ2-5; D unresolved. Germline V gene lookup returns CDR1 MNHEY and CDR2 SVGEGT. This CDR3 has 14 residues. Trimming pared 0 bases from V and 1 base from J, leaving 6 bases between. The CDR3 sequence is CASSYSNTQETQYF. CDR3 DNA sequence: TGTGCCAGCAGTTACTCGAACACCCAAGAGACCCAGTACTTC.

This rearrangement joins TRBV7-8 to TRBJ1-5, with 8 nucleotides matching TRBD1. The germline CDR1 and CDR2 sequences are SGHVS and FQNEAQ. This CDR3 has 15 amino acids. Trimming at V came to 5 bases and at J to 6 bases, leaving 9 bases not matched to a gene. This CDR3 is CASSRPTGVGQPQHF. As DNA, the CDR3 is TGTGCCAGCAGCCGACCGACAGGGGTGGGTCAGCCCCAGCATTTT. The full variable domain, its missing parts supplied by reference TRBV7-8 and TRBJ1-5, is GAGVSQSPRYKVAKRGQDVALRCDPISGHVSLFWYQQALGQGPEFLTYFQNEAQLDKSGLPSDRFFAERPEGSVSTLKIQRTQQEDSAVYLCASSRPTGVGQPQHFGDGTRLSIL.

V is TRBV6-5 and J is TRBJ2-7; no clear D gene. The germline CDR1 and CDR2 sequences are MNHEY and SVGAGI. This CDR3 has 14 amino acids. Trimming took off 4 bases at V and 4 bases at J, with 14 bases between the two ends. Written as DNA, the CDR3 is TGTGCCAGCAGTTCTCCGGGTTCAGGTTACGAGCAGTACTTC. Translating it yields CASSSPGSGYEQYF.

The chain joins TRBV6-5 to TRBJ2-2; no firm D call. CDR1 and CDR2 from the germline V gene are MNHEY and SVGAGI. V lost 7 bases, J lost 1 base, and 4 bases lay in between. The CDR3 consists of 12 residues. In DNA, the CDR3 is TGTGCCAGCACAGGGAACACCGGGGAGCTGTTTTTT. As protein: CASTGNTGELFF.